The sequence of this TCR beta chain was determined in a study of T-cell reconstitution after alpha-beta-depleted transplantation in children. CDR3 length: 13 amino acids. V lost 3 bases, J lost 5 bases, and 10 bases lay in between. The germline V gene encodes CDR1 MNHEY and CDR2 SMNVEV (reference sequence). Only a few counts were recorded for this clonotype. Unique molecular identifiers were incorporated when the TCRbeta library was constructed. TCRdb reprocessed the PCR reads via MiXCR and lists one record per CDR3 protein. The sample includes some 200,000 distinct CDR3 sequences, around 9.6% seen only once; the top ten take about 6.2%.

The clonotype was recovered from a human donor who donated a stem cell graft to a child with acute lymphoblastic leukemia. The chain joins TRBV27 to TRBJ2-5; D might be TRBD2 (5 bases). Sequenced here: PBMCs from the stem cell graft donor, sampled from the stem cell graft. The CDR3 nucleotides are TGTGCCAGCAGTTTCTGGCTAGCCGAGACCCAGTACTTC. Protein: CASSFWLAETQYF.